This entry concerns a single T cell receptor (beta chain). Its cognate antigen is unknown. The record originates from a study of T cell responses to AZD1222 COVID-19 vaccine. General observations from the study: The span of vaccine-associated CD4 TCRs extended across spike, with dominance at 160-218 and 743-854. Spike-specific TCRs gained breadth and depth after people received two AZD1222 doses.

V lost 5 bases and J lost 2; bases outside the gene matches: 7. The CDR3 has 16 residues. Germline CDR1 is MNHEY and CDR2 is SVGEGT. Measured with immunoSEQ multiplex PCR; TCRdb has only the in-frame clones, and not every one. The top ten clones hold approximately 4.2% of a sample with about 120,000 clones, approximately 90% of them seen once. The material sequenced was peripheral blood, taken on day 0 of AZD1222 vaccination. This TCR came from an adult in good health. This chain uses TRBV6-2 or TRBV6-3 with TRBJ2-3; 10 bases are shared with TRBD1. CDR3 loop: CASSKQGQGSTDTQYF. The DNA for the CDR3 is TGTGCCAGCAGTAAACAGGGACAGGGGTCCACAGATACGCAGTATTTT.